Given below is one T cell receptor (beta chain) in context. This table comes from immunoSEQ multiplex PCR, and its TCRdb copy is limited to in-frame clones, with some not included. Here the sample spans roughly 79,000 clones, under 97% being singletons. This sample was taken from a study of technical replicates of blood from a few donors. Germline CDR1 SGDLS, CDR2 YYNGEE. After removal of 1 base from V and 4 bases from J, the junction contained 5 bases not matched to a gene. This CDR3 comprises 16 residues. The genes are TRBV9 and TRBJ2-2; 9 nucleotides line up with TRBD2. Material for sequencing was T cells isolated from PBMCs. This clonotype was sampled from a human donor in good health. The CDR3 DNA is TGTGCCAGCAGCGTACAAGCGGGAGGACCCACCGGGGAGCTGTTTTTT. Protein product: CASSVQAGGPTGELFF. Complete variable domain (other parts from reference TRBV9 and TRBJ2-2): DSGVTQTPKHLITATGQRVTLRCSPRSGDLSVYWYQQSLDQGLQFLIQYYNGEERAKGNILERFSAQQFPDLHSELNLSSLELGDSALYFCASSVQAGGPTGELFFGEGSRLTVL.